This TCR beta chain was recorded in a study of blood T cell repertoires in COVID-19. Study in general: The United States, Italy and Spain supplied acute and convalescent COVID-19 samples. Sample material is recorded as cDNA or gDNA derived from T cells, B-cell-depleted T cells, or PBMCs.

The method was immunoSEQ multiplex PCR; TCRdb's version includes in-frame clones alone and lacks a portion of them. The data show about 270,000 clones, roughly 86% seen once. Trimming at V came to 7 bases and at J to 3 bases, leaving 6 bases not matched to a gene. The germline gives CDR1 MNHEY, CDR2 SVGAGI. This CDR3 has 14 amino acids. The sample taken for sequencing was peripheral blood. The origin of this receptor is a man aged 35 to 55 with active or convalescent COVID-19. The chain employs TRBV6-5 and TRBJ1-1; 9 bases align to TRBD1. In nucleotides, the CDR3 is TGTGCCAGCATCGAAACAGGGGGCTACACTGAAGCTTTCTTT. The encoded protein is CASIETGGYTEAFF.